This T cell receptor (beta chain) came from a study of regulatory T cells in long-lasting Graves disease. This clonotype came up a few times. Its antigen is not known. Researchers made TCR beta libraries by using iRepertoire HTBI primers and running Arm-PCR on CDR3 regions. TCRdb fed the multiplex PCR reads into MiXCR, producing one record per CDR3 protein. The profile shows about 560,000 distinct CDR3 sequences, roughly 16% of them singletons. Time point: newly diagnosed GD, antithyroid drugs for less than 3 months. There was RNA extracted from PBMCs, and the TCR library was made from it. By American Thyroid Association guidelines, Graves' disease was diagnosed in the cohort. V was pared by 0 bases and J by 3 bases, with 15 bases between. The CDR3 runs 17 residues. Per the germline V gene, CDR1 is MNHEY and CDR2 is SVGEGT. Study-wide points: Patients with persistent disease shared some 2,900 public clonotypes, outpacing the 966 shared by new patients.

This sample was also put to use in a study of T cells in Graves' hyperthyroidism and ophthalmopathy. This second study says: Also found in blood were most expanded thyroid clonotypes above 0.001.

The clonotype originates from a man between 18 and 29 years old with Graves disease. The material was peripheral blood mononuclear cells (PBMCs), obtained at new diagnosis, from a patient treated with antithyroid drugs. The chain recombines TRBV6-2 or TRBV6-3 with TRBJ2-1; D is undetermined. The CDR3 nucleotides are TGTGCCAGCAGTTACTCTGGCTACGGGCACTACTACAATGAGCAGTTCTTC. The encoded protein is CASSYSGYGHYYNEQFF.